This record concerns one T cell receptor (beta chain) sequence. The data were obtained in a study of shared clonotypes between healthy human individuals. Naive CD8 cells comprised CD45RO-negative, CCR7-positively selected cells, excluding terminally differentiated effector memory CD45RA+ cells. Caucasian adults residing in Nashville, Tennessee made up all the donors. The junction had 4 bases not matched to a gene; V was cut back by 5 bases and J by 5 bases. Germline CDR1 and CDR2: MDHEN and SYDVKM. This CDR3 contains 15 residues. Data came from immunoSEQ multiplex PCR; TCRdb stores just in-frame clones and leaves some out. Of roughly 2.1 million clones listed, about 92% are singletons.

The receptor comes from a young man in good health. Some clones in this sample may be carry-over from other donors' samples. The sequenced material came from naive CD8+ T cells from PBMCs. The chain employs TRBV28 and TRBJ2-2, with 11 bases aligning to TRBD1. The CDR3 loop reads CASSAGTGGTGELFF. Written as DNA, the CDR3 is TGTGCCAGCAGTGCAGGGACAGGGGGGACCGGGGAGCTGTTTTTT.